This T cell receptor (beta chain) appears in the sequencing data of a study of early T cells in non-severe SARS-CoV-2 infection. The V gene's germline CDR1 is KGHSH and CDR2 LQKENI. The length of the CDR3 is 11 residues. Trimming stripped 6 bases from V and 5 bases from J, with 4 bases between. This clonotype came up many times. TCRdb reanalysed the 5' RACE reads using MiXCR and keeps one entry per CDR3 protein. The sample lists roughly 100,000 distinct CDR3 sequences; around 13% were seen once. Material for sequencing was whole blood. The chain recombines TRBV18 with TRBJ1-4; D is unclear. The TCR was taken from an adult who was a healthcare worker with PCR-confirmed SARS-CoV-2 infection or an uninfected control (not recorded which). The CDR3 loop reads CASSQNEKLFF. The CDR3 bases are TGTGCCAGCTCCCAGAATGAAAAACTGTTTTTT.